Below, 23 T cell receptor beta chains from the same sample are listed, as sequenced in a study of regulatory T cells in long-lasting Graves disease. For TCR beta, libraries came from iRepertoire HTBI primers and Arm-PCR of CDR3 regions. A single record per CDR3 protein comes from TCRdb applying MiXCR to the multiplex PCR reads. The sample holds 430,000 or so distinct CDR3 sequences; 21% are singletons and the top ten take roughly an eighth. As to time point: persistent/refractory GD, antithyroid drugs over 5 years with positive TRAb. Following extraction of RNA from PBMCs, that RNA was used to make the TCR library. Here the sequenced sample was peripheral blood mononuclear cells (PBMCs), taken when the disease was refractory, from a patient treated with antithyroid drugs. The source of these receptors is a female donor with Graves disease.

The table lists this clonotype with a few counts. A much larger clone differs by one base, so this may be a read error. The CDR3 DNA follows: TGTGCCAGCAGTTTAAGTGTCTCTCTCAGGGAGACCCTGTACTTC. Protein product: CASSLSVSLRETLYF. V is TRBV12-3 or TRBV12-4 and J is TRBJ2-5, with D perhaps being TRBD1 or TRBD2 (5 bases each). The CDR3 sequence is 15 residues long.

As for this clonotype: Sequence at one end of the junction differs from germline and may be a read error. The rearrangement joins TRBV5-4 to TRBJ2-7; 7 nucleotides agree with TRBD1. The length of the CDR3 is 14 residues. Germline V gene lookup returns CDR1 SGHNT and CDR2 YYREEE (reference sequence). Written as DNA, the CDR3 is TGTGCCAGCAGCGCGGACAGGCCCCTCTACGAGCAGTGCTTC. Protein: CASSADRPLYEQCF.

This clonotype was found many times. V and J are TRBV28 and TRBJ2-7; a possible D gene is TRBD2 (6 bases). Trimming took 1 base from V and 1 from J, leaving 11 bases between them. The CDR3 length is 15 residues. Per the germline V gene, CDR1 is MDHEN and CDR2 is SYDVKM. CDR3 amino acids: CASSLSGSDSYEQYF. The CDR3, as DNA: TGTGCCAGCAGTTTATCCGGGAGCGATTCCTACGAGCAGTACTTC.

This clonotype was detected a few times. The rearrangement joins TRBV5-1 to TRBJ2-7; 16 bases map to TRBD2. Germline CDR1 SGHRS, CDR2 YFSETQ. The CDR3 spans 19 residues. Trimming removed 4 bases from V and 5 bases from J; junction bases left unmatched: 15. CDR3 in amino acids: CASSPSGGLAGGPQNEQYF. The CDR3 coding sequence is TGCGCCAGCAGCCCCTCTGGGGGACTAGCGGGAGGGCCTCAAAACGAGCAGTACTTC. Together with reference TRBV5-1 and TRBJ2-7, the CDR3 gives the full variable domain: KAGVTQTPRYLIKTRGQQVTLSCSPISGHRSVSWYQQTPGQGLQFLFEYFSETQRNKGNFPGRFSGRQFSNSRSEMNVSTLELGDSALYLCASSPSGGLAGGPQNEQYFGPGTRLTVT.

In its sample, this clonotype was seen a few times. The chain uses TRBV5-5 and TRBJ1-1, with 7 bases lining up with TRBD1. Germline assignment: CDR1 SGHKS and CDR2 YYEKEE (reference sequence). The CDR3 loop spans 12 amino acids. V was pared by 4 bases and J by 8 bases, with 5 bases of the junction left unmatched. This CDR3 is CASSPGTAEAFF. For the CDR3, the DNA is TGTGCCAGCAGCCCAGGGACAGCAGAAGCTTTCTTT.

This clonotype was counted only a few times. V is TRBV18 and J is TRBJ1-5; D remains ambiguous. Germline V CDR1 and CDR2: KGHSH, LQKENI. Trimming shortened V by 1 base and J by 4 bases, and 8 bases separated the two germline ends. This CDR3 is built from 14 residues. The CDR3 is CASSPQHGNQPQHF. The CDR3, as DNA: TGTGCCAGCTCACCACAACACGGGAATCAGCCCCAGCATTTT.

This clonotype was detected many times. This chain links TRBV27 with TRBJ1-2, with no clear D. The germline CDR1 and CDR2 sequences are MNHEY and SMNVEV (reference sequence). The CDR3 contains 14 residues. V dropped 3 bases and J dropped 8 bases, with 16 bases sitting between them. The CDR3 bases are TGTGCCAGCAGTTTCGGAGAAGGCTTCGGAGGCTACACCTTC. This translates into CASSFGEGFGGYTF.

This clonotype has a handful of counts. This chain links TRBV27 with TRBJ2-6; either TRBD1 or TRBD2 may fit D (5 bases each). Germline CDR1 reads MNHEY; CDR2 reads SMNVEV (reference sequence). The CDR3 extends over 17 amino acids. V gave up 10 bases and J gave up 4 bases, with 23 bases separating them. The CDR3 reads CATRRDVGDSGANVLTF. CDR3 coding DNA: TGTGCCACCCGTAGGGACGTAGGGGATTCGGGGGCCAACGTCCTGACTTTC.

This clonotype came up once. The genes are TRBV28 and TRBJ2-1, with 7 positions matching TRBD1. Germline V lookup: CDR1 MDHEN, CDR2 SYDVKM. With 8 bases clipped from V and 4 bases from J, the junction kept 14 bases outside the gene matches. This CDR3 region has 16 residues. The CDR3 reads CASVPLRDSRYNEQFF. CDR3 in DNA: TGTGCCAGCGTACCTCTCCGGGACAGCCGATACAATGAGCAGTTCTTC.

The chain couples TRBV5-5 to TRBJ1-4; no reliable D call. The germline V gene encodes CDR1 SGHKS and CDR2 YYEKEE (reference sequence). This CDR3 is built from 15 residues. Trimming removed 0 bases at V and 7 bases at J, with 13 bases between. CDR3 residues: CASSLGEDPLEKLFF. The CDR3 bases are TGTGCCAGCAGCTTGGGAGAGGACCCCCTTGAAAAACTGTTTTTT.

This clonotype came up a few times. The CDR3 protein is CASAYTYSNQPQHF. The CDR3 DNA reads TGTGCCAGCGCGTACACCTATAGCAATCAGCCCCAGCATTTT. This chain connects TRBV6-1 to TRBJ1-5; D unresolved. V was clipped by 8 bases and J by 0 bases, with 11 bases between them. Germline CDR1 MNHNS, CDR2 SASEGT. CDR3 length: 14 amino acids.

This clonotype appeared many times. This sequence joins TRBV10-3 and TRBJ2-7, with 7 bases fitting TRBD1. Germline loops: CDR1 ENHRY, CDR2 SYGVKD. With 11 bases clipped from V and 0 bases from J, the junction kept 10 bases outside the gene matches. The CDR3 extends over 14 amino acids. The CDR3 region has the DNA TGTGCCGTCAAACCGGGACAGAGCTCCTACGAGCAGTACTTC. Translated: CAVKPGQSSYEQYF.

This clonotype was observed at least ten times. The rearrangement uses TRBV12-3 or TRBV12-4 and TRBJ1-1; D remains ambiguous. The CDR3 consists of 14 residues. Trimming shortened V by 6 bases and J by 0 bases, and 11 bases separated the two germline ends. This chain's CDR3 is CASRRQDMNTEAFF. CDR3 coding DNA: TGTGCCAGCAGACGACAAGACATGAACACTGAAGCTTTCTTT.

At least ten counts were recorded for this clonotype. CDR3 sequence (DNA): TGTGCCAGCAGTTTACCCGGTCTAGCCAAAAACATTCAGTACTTC. Amino acids: CASSLPGLAKNIQYF. The V gene is TRBV28, the J gene TRBJ2-4, with D unresolved. Trimming stripped 2 bases from V and 0 bases from J, with 8 bases between. The V gene's germline CDR1 is MDHEN and CDR2 SYDVKM. The CDR3 contains 15 residues. Based on the CDR3 plus reference TRBV28 and TRBJ2-4, the full variable domain is DVKVTQSSRYLVKRTGEKVFLECVQDMDHENMFWYRQDPGLGLRLIYFSYDVKMKEKGDIPEGYSVSREKKERFSLILESASTNQTSMYLCASSLPGLAKNIQYFGAGTRLSVL.

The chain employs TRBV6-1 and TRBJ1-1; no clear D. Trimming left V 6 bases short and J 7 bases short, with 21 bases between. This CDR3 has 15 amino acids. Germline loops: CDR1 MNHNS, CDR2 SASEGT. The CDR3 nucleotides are TGTGCCAGCAGCTTCTCACTGGCTGTAGGGAATGAAGCTTTCTTT. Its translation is CASSFSLAVGNEAFF.

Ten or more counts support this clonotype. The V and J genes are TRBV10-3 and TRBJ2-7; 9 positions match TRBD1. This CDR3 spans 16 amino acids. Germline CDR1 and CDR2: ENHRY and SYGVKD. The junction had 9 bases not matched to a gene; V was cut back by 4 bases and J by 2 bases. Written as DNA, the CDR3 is TGTGCCATCAGTGGTTCTTCCGGGACAGGGACCTACGAGCAGTACTTC. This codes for CAISGSSGTGTYEQYF.

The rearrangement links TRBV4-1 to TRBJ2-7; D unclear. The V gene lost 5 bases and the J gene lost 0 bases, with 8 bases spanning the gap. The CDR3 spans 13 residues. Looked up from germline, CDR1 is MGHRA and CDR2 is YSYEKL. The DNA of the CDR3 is TGCGCCAGCAGCTTGAAGAACTCCTACGAGCAGTACTTC. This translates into CASSLKNSYEQYF.

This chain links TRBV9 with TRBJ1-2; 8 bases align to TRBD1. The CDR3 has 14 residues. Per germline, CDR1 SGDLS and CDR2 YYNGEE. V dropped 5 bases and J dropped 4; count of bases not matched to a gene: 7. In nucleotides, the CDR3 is TGTGCCAGCAGGACTCAGACAGGGGCCTATGGCTACACCTTC. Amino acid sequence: CASRTQTGAYGYTF.

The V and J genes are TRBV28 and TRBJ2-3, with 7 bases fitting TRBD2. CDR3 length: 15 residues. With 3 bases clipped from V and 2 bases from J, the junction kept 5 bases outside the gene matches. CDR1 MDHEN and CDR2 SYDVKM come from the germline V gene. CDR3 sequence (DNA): TGTGCCAGCAGTTTGGGAGGGAGTTACACAGATACGCAGTATTTT. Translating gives CASSLGGSYTDTQYF.

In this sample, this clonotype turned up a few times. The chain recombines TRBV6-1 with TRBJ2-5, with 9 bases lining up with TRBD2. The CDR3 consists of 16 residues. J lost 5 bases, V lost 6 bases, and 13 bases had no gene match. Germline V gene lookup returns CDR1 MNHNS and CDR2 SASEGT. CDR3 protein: CASRGHQAGGAETQYF. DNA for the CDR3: TGTGCCAGCAGGGGCCACCAAGCGGGAGGCGCTGAGACCCAGTACTTC.

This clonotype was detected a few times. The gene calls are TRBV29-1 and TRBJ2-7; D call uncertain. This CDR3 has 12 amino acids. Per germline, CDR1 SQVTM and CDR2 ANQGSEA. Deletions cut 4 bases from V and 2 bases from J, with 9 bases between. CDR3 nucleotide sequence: TGCAGCGTTGTGGTAGCTGCCTACGAGCAGTACTTC. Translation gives CSVVVAAYEQYF.

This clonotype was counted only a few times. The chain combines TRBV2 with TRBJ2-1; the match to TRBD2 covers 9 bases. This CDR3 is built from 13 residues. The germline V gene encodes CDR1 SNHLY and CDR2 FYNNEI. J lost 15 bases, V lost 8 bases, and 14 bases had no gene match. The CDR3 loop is CASYGGRGSSSFF. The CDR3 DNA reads TGTGCCAGCTACGGCGGGAGGGGATCTTCCTCGTTCTTC.

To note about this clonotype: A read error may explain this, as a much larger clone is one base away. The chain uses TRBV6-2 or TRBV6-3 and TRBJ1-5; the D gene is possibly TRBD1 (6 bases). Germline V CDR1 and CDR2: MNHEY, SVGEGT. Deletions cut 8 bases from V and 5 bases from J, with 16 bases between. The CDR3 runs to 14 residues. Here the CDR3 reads CASGEAGDHQPQHF. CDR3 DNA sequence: TGTGCCAGCGGTGAAGCAGGGGACCATCAGCCCCAGCATTTT.